The TCR beta chain described here comes from a study of blood T cell repertoires in COVID-19. Across the whole study: Sample material is recorded as cDNA or gDNA derived from T cells, B-cell-depleted T cells, or PBMCs.

In germline, CDR1 is KGHSH, CDR2 LQKENI. Trimming took 4 bases from V and 0 from J, leaving 11 bases between them. The CDR3 length is 15 residues. In the original analysis: Amplification from reference gene primers served as the basis for estimated nucleated cell counts. Produced via immunoSEQ multiplex PCR; TCRdb's table is partial and in-frame only. The V and J calls and the clone size are those of that table, but D and trimming were determined from the DNA. The sample contains around 400,000 clones, more than 70% of which appear only once. In terms of age and location, participants ranged from about 18 to 95 years and lived in 24 US areas. A COVID-19 case was met by exposed participants within 2 weeks before study entry.

This clonotype was sampled from a young woman who had been exposed to COVID-19. This chain links TRBV18 with TRBJ2-3; D might be TRBD2 (5 bases). Sequenced sample: PBMCs or T cells enriched from blood (not recorded which). CDR3 in amino acids: CASSLTRASTDTQYF. CDR3 sequence (DNA): TGTGCCAGCTCACTCACGAGGGCCAGCACAGATACGCAGTATTTT.